One and the same sample provided the 31 T cell receptor beta chains below, sequenced in a study of glioma-infiltrating T cells after dendritic cell vaccination (dated by TCRdb to about 2016). Reading the label with the study, this specimen's time point is: after dendritic cell vaccination, including at tumor progression/relapse. Library creation used the immunoSEQ multiplex PCR assay. The clones in this table, taken by TCRdb from immuneACCESS, are in-frame only. Not every clone is retained; where verified, under half of the shortfall comes from an unresolved V gene, and the cause of the rest is unknown. The sample has 50,000 to 60,000 clones on record, around 85% of them singletons. The ten largest clonotypes hold more than 15% of the sample. The source was blood, collected after dendritic cell vaccination. These receptors were collected from a human donor with glioblastoma.

The chain joins TRBV6-5 to TRBJ1-2; D is possibly TRBD1 (6 bases). V was shortened by 2 bases and J by 9 bases, with 7 bases between the two germline ends. The germline gives CDR1 MNHEY, CDR2 SVGAGI. The length of the CDR3 is 11 residues. The CDR3 coding sequence is TGTGCCAGCAGTTACAGGGGGAGCTACACCTTC. Translating it yields CASSYRGSYTF.

In this sample, this clone turned up once. The V and J genes are TRBV4-1 and TRBJ1-1; perhaps TRBD1 as D (5 bases). Germline V gene data show CDR1 as MGHRA and CDR2 as YSYEKL. The CDR3 length is 14 residues. The germline V and J ends were trimmed by 1 base and 1 base, with 7 bases remaining between them. The CDR3 sequence is CASSQVRANTEAFF. DNA of the CDR3: TGCGCCAGCAGCCAAGTCAGGGCGAACACTGAAGCTTTCTTT.

This clone was seen only once. This chain joins TRBV30 and TRBJ1-1; 7 nucleotides align to TRBD1. The germline CDR1 and CDR2 sequences are GTSNPN and SVGIG (reference sequence). The CDR3 length is 15 residues. The V and J ends lost 3 bases and 0 bases, in that order; junction bases with no gene match: 7. The CDR3 region is CAWRAPDRLNTEAFF. The CDR3 bases are TGTGCCTGGAGGGCCCCGGACAGGTTGAACACTGAAGCTTTCTTT.

This chain links TRBV5-6 with TRBJ2-3; the D is unclear. V lost 0 bases to trimming and J lost 5 bases, with 4 bases between them. Germline loops: CDR1 SGHDT, CDR2 YYEEEE. This CDR3 region has 12 residues. Here the CDR3 DNA reads TGTGCCAGCAGCTTGGCCGGAGATACGCAGTATTTT. It is translated as CASSLAGDTQYF.

This chain links TRBV30 with TRBJ1-5, with TRBD1 matching over 7 bases. The CDR3 length is 16 residues. Germline V CDR1 and CDR2: GTSNPN, SVGIG (reference sequence). After removal of 2 bases from V and 9 bases from J, the junction contained 16 bases not matched to a gene. In DNA form, the CDR3 reads TGTGCCTGGAGTCAAAGGCCGGGACAGTTGGCAGGGCCCCAGCATTTT. Protein product: CAWSQRPGQLAGPQHF. The full variable domain, with the rest looked up from reference TRBV30 and TRBJ1-5, is SQTIHQWPATLVQPVGSPLSLECTVEGTSNPNLYWYRQAAGRGLQLLFYSVGIGQISSEVPQNLSASRPQDRQFILSSKKLLLSDSGFYLCAWSQRPGQLAGPQHFGDGTRLSIL.

The rearrangement joins TRBV4-3 to TRBJ2-3, with D tentatively TRBD1 (5 bases). The germline V and J ends were trimmed by 0 bases and 3 bases, with 7 bases remaining between them. CDR1 and CDR2 (germline): LGHNA, YSLEER. The CDR3 totals 14 residues. CDR3: CASSQDRQTDTQYF. The CDR3, as DNA: TGCGCCAGCAGCCAAGATCGACAGACAGATACGCAGTATTTT.

This clone was seen only a few times. The chain has TRBV5-1 and TRBJ2-7; 10 nucleotides agree with TRBD1. The CDR3 runs 18 residues. From germline, CDR1 is SGHRS and CDR2 YFSETQ. With V trimmed by 0 bases and J by 5 bases, 14 bases remained unmatched. The DNA for the CDR3 is TGCGCCAGCAGCTTGGCGGGGACAGGGGCCCCCCCAGTCCACGAGCAGTACTTC. Translating it yields CASSLAGTGAPPVHEQYF.

The V call is TRBV7-9, the J call TRBJ1-2; possible D gene TRBD1, 5 bases. CDR1 is SEHNR and CDR2 is FQNEAQ in the germline V gene (reference sequence). This CDR3 is built from 14 residues. Trimming took off 2 bases at V and 4 bases at J, with 11 bases between the two ends. The CDR3 nucleotides read TGTGCCAGCAGCTTAACTGGCGGGGCCTATGGCTACACCTTC. This gives the protein CASSLTGGAYGYTF.

The V gene is TRBV19, the J gene TRBJ1-2, with D unresolved. Trimming stripped 2 bases from V and 4 bases from J, with 8 bases between. The CDR3 is 13 amino acids. The germline V gene encodes CDR1 LNHDA and CDR2 SQIVND (reference sequence). The chain's CDR3 is CASSIREPYGYTF. In DNA, the CDR3 is TGTGCCAGTAGTATAAGGGAGCCCTATGGCTACACCTTC.

The rearrangement links TRBV5-6 to TRBJ1-2; 7 nucleotides line up with TRBD1. Germline lookup yields CDR1 SGHDT and CDR2 YYEEEE. This CDR3 comprises 16 residues. The J segment lost 7 bases and the V segment lost 2 bases, leaving 14 bases of the junction unmatched. CDR3 protein: CASSFDRVNSRFGYTF. The CDR3 DNA reads TGTGCCAGCAGCTTCGACAGGGTCAATTCACGGTTTGGCTACACCTTC.

The J gene is TRBJ1-2, the V gene TRBV6-5, with a possible D match to TRBD1 (6 bases). This CDR3 region has 13 residues. The ends were cut back, 5 bases at V and 4 bases at J, with 11 bases in the middle. The germline gives CDR1 MNHEY, CDR2 SVGAGI. In nucleotides, the CDR3 is TGTGCCAGCAGTGGGGGCGCTGGCTATGGCTACACCTTC. It is translated as CASSGGAGYGYTF.

The chain recombines TRBV5-1 with TRBJ2-1, with D tentatively TRBD2 (6 bases). Germline lookup yields CDR1 SGHRS and CDR2 YFSETQ. The CDR3 has 14 amino acids. Deletions cut 4 bases from V and 3 bases from J, with 11 bases between. CDR3 nucleotide sequence: TGCGCCAGCAGCCCGACTAGTAACTACAATGAGCAGTTCTTC. Translation gives CASSPTSNYNEQFF.

This chain connects TRBV4-2 to TRBJ1-2, with 11 bases identical to TRBD1. CDR1 and CDR2 (germline): LGHNA, YNFKEQ. The CDR3 runs to 18 residues. The V segment lost 0 bases and the J segment 4 bases; nucleotides outside the gene matches: 10. CDR3 bases: TGTGCCAGCAGCCAAGATCGGCCGGGGACAGGGGGACTCTATGGCTACACCTTC. Translated, it gives CASSQDRPGTGGLYGYTF.

The gene calls are TRBV15 and TRBJ1-5; possibly TRBD1 for D (6 bases). Germline lookup yields CDR1 LNHNV and CDR2 YYDKDF (reference sequence). Trimming took off 7 bases at V and 6 bases at J, with 10 bases between the two ends. CDR3 length: 12 residues. The DNA of the CDR3 is TGTGCCACCAACACAGGGAGTCAGCCCCAGCATTTT. Translating it yields CATNTGSQPQHF.

CDR3 sequence reads: CASSTTYTGVDTEAFF. In nucleotides, the CDR3 is TGTGCCAGTAGTACAACCTATACAGGGGTGGACACTGAAGCTTTCTTT. The V gene is TRBV19, the J gene TRBJ1-1, with 7 bases aligning to TRBD1. Trimming at V came to 4 bases and at J to 3 bases, leaving 11 bases not matched to a gene. The length of the CDR3 is 16 residues. CDR1 is LNHDA, CDR2 SQIVND, per germline (reference sequence).

This clone was found many times. The chain couples TRBV6-1 to TRBJ1-4, with D unclear. This CDR3 is built from 15 residues. The V and J ends lost 5 bases and 7 bases respectively, with 17 bases between them. Looked up from germline, CDR1 is MNHNS and CDR2 is SASEGT. CDR3 nucleotides: TGTGCCAGCAGTCCCTCGACATATAATACTGAAAAACTGTTTTTT. It translates to CASSPSTYNTEKLFF.

The chain has TRBV5-1 and TRBJ2-5; D is possibly TRBD1 (6 bases). There are 15 residues in the CDR3. CDR1 is SGHRS, CDR2 YFSETQ, per germline. V dropped 4 bases and J dropped 4 bases, with 17 bases sitting between them. The CDR3 protein is CASSTLRGRGETQYF. CDR3 DNA sequence: TGCGCCAGCAGCACACTAAGGGGCAGGGGAGAGACCCAGTACTTC.

This clone showed up just once. The V and J genes are TRBV7-2 and TRBJ1-1, with 7 positions matching TRBD1. The junction had 6 bases not matched to a gene; V was cut back by 6 bases and J by 5 bases. Germline V CDR1 and CDR2: SGHTA, FQGNSA. The CDR3 has 13 residues. The CDR3 sequence is CASRRDRETEAFF. In DNA form, the CDR3 reads TGTGCCAGCAGAAGAGACAGGGAGACTGAAGCTTTCTTT.

V gene TRBV7-3 combines with J gene TRBJ2-5, with TRBD1 as a possible D gene (5 bases). In germline, CDR1 is SGHTA, CDR2 FQGTGA. Trimming pared 3 bases from V and 4 bases from J, leaving 12 bases between. This CDR3 has 14 amino acids. The CDR3, as DNA: TGTGCCAGCAGCTTTGGGGCCCTCCGAGAGACCCAGTACTTC. Encoded protein: CASSFGALRETQYF.

The rearrangement uses TRBV6-6 and TRBJ2-7; the D is unclear. The CDR3 is 13 amino acids. Germline V CDR1 and CDR2: MNHNY, SVGAGI (reference sequence). V lost 6 bases to trimming and J lost 1 base, with 10 bases between them. CDR3 in amino acids: CASSQVISYEQYF. The CDR3 region has the DNA TGTGCCAGCAGCCAGGTGATATCCTACGAGCAGTACTTC.

In this sample, this clone turned up a few times. The rearrangement joins TRBV5-5 to TRBJ1-1; D is uncertain. From germline, CDR1 is SGHKS and CDR2 YYEKEE (reference sequence). V was trimmed by 4 bases and J by 6 bases, leaving 16 bases between them. This CDR3 has 14 amino acids. CDR3 protein: CASSPSGGGAEAFF. The CDR3 DNA reads as TGTGCCAGCAGCCCCTCGGGCGGCGGGGCTGAAGCTTTCTTT. Combining the CDR3 with reference TRBV5-5 and TRBJ1-1 gives the whole variable domain DAGVTQSPTHLIKTRGQQVTLRCSPISGHKSVSWYQQVLGQGPQFIFQYYEKEERGRGNFPDRFSARQFPNYSSELNVNALLLGDSALYLCASSPSGGGAEAFFGQGTRLTVV.

This rearrangement joins TRBV9 to TRBJ1-2; TRBD1 matches 8 bases. CDR3 size: 15 residues. V trimming: 4 bases; J trimming: 8 bases; junction bases outside the gene matches: 13. The germline CDR1 and CDR2 sequences are SGDLS and YYNGEE. This CDR3 is CASSKNRGGIEGYTF. CDR3 sequence (DNA): TGTGCCAGCAGCAAAAACAGGGGGGGAATTGAGGGCTACACCTTC.

The chain joins TRBV15 to TRBJ2-2, with a possible D match to TRBD1 (6 bases). In germline, CDR1 is LNHNV, CDR2 YYDKDF (reference sequence). The V end lost 1 base, the J end lost 3 bases, and 12 bases lay between the germline ends. CDR3 length: 16 residues. For the CDR3, the DNA is TGTGCCACCAGCAGAGTGGGGGCGTTAGACACCGGGGAGCTGTTTTTT. Protein sequence: CATSRVGALDTGELFF.

The chain has TRBV7-8 and TRBJ2-1; 10 nucleotides line up with TRBD1. This CDR3 has 15 amino acids. The V gene end was trimmed by 2 bases and the J gene end by 5 bases; junction bases not matched to a gene: 3. Germline V CDR1 and CDR2: SGHVS, FQNEAQ. The CDR3 protein is CASSLYGQGDNEQFF. For the CDR3, the DNA is TGTGCCAGCAGCTTATATGGACAGGGGGACAATGAGCAGTTCTTC.

V gene TRBV4-1 combines with J gene TRBJ2-7; D is perhaps TRBD1 (5 bases). Germline V gene sequence: CDR1 MGHRA, CDR2 YSYEKL. The V gene lost 0 bases and the J gene lost 1 base, with 16 bases spanning the gap. The CDR3 covers 17 residues. CDR3 DNA sequence: TGCGCCAGCAGCCAAGAGAAGATTGGCAAGGGGTCCTACGAGCAGTACTTC. Translating it yields CASSQEKIGKGSYEQYF.

The gene calls are TRBV12-2 and TRBJ2-1; the tabulated D call, TRBD2, remains unverified against the DNA. TRBV12-2 is noted as a pseudogene. The CDR3 extends over 15 amino acids. The CDR3 DNA is TGTGCAAGTCGCTTTCCAGCGGGGGGGCGCAATGAGCAGTTCTTC. It yields the protein CASRFPAGGRNEQFF.

V is TRBV29-1 and J is TRBJ1-2; D perhaps matches TRBD1 (5 bases). Germline V gene sequence: CDR1 SQVTM, CDR2 ANQGSEA. The CDR3 has 12 amino acids. The V gene lost 7 bases and the J gene lost 5 bases, with 14 bases spanning the gap. CDR3 sequence: CSDYQGKYGYTF. The CDR3 DNA reads as TGCAGCGATTATCAGGGCAAGTATGGCTACACCTTC.

The J gene is TRBJ2-5, the V gene TRBV28, with 9 bases that match TRBD1. Germline loops: CDR1 MDHEN, CDR2 SYDVKM. The V and J ends lost 6 bases and 5 bases, in that order; junction bases with no gene match: 10. There are 15 residues in the CDR3. This CDR3 reads CASSLLQGAGETQYF. In DNA, the CDR3 is TGTGCCAGCAGCCTCCTACAGGGGGCCGGGGAGACCCAGTACTTC.

The J gene is TRBJ2-7, the V gene TRBV19, with D possibly being TRBD2 (6 bases). Trimming pared 3 bases from V and 3 bases from J, leaving 6 bases between. Per the germline V gene, CDR1 is LNHDA and CDR2 is SQIVND (reference sequence). The CDR3 length is 12 residues. CDR3 amino acids: CASSIGGYEQYF. CDR3 nucleotide sequence: TGTGCCAGTAGTATCGGGGGCTACGAGCAGTACTTC.

This chain uses TRBV19 with TRBJ2-3; TRBD2 agrees at 11 bases. In germline, CDR1 is LNHDA, CDR2 SQIVND (reference sequence). CDR3 size: 14 residues. Trimming removed 9 bases from V and 0 bases from J; junction bases left unmatched: 2. The CDR3 DNA follows: TGTGCCAGCTCTAGCGGGGGGAGCACAGATACGCAGTATTTT. It codes for CASSSGGSTDTQYF. The full variable domain, its missing parts supplied by reference TRBV19 and TRBJ2-3, is DGGITQSPKYLFRKEGQNVTLSCEQNLNHDAMYWYRQDPGQGLRLIYYSQIVNDFQKGDIAEGYSVSREKKESFPLTVTSAQKNPTAFYLCASSSGGSTDTQYFGPGTRLTVL.

This clone has a single count. The chain employs TRBV6-5 and TRBJ2-5; TRBD2 matches 12 bases. J was trimmed by 5 bases and V by 6 bases; bases with no gene match: 7. The CDR3 totals 15 residues. Germline CDR1 reads MNHEY; CDR2 reads SVGAGI. As DNA, the CDR3 is TGTGCCAGCAGGAGGGCTAGCGGGGGGGGCGAGACCCAGTACTTC. The encoded protein is CASRRASGGGETQYF.